This T cell receptor (beta chain) was identified during a study of T-cell memory formation after mild COVID-19. This clonotype occurred a few times. Germline values: CDR1 DFQATT, CDR2 SNEGSKA (reference sequence). The CDR3 consists of 14 residues. V was pared by 5 bases and J by 6 bases, with 8 bases of the junction left unmatched. Sample barcodes and UMIs were carried by the TCR alpha and TCR beta cDNA libraries that 5'RACE generated with constant-segment primers. A single record per CDR3 protein comes from TCRdb applying MiXCR to the 5' RACE reads. Seen here are 260,000 or so distinct CDR3 sequences, 16% observed once, and the top ten hold under 25%.

V and J are TRBV20-1 and TRBJ1-5, with TRBD1 matching over 9 bases. The source of this sequence is a man between 18 and 29 years old who had mild COVID-19 (a few samples of this study predate the infection). Cell type and time point are not known. The specimen sequenced was PBMCs or a T cell subset sorted from them (not recorded which). CDR3 bases: TGCAGTGCTGCGAACAGGGGGCAGGCTCAGCCCCAGCATTTT. Residues: CSAANRGQAQPQHF.